One and the same sample provided the 25 T cell receptor beta chains below, sequenced in a study of blood T cell repertoires in COVID-19 (TCRdb year 2020). The receptor library was made with the immunoSEQ multiplex PCR assay. TCRdb retrieved this table from immuneACCESS and kept in-frame rearrangements only. Not all clones are present; in checked studies, unresolved V genes account for under half, and no reason is known for the remainder. The sample records over 150,000 clones, around 83% of which are singletons. The ten largest account for roughly 7% of the sample. The sample taken for sequencing was peripheral blood. These receptors were collected from a man aged 50-60 years with active or convalescent COVID-19.

This chain links TRBV1 with TRBJ1-1; no DNA check was done on the table's D call, TRBD1. TRBV1 constitutes a pseudogene. This CDR3 has 19 amino acids. The CDR3 sequence is CTSSQNVEGQGEFNTEAFF. The CDR3 region has the DNA TGCACCAGCAGCCAAAACGTGGAAGGACAGGGGGAATTTAACACTGAAGCTTTCTTT.

This chain joins TRBV27 and TRBJ2-1; 10 nucleotides align to TRBD1. CDR3 length equals 14 residues. The germline gives CDR1 MNHEY, CDR2 SMNVEV (reference sequence). J lost 10 bases, V lost 5 bases, and 8 bases had no gene match. The CDR3 is CASSADRGSFEQFF. DNA of the CDR3: TGTGCCAGCAGTGCGGACAGGGGGTCTTTCGAGCAGTTCTTC.

The gene calls are TRBV4-3 and TRBJ2-2; maybe TRBD2 (6 bases). The CDR3 has 19 amino acids. Germline CDR1 reads LGHNA; CDR2 reads YSLEER. V was shortened by 0 bases and J by 1 base, with 18 bases between the two germline ends. CDR3 in amino acids: CASSQDMVGGALNTGELFF. CDR3 sequence (DNA): TGCGCCAGCAGCCAAGACATGGTGGGCGGGGCCCTGAACACCGGGGAGCTGTTTTTT.

The chain couples TRBV18 to TRBJ1-2, with unresolved D. This CDR3 has 13 amino acids. Germline-derived CDR1 and CDR2 are KGHSH and LQKENI. Between the trimmed V and J ends, which lost 6 bases and 8 bases, there was a span of 16 bases. The CDR3 DNA reads TGTGCCAGCTCTCCAACTCGGTTGAGGGGCTACACCTTC. Translating it yields CASSPTRLRGYTF.

This chain uses TRBV28 with TRBJ2-7; TRBD1 agrees at 9 bases. Germline trimming cut 8 bases from V and 6 bases from J; bases unmatched to any gene: 8. The CDR3 runs to 13 residues. CDR1 and CDR2 (germline): MDHEN, SYDVKM. Written as DNA, the CDR3 is TGTGCCAGCGCTTCCACAGGGGGCCTCGAGCAGTACTTC. It codes for CASASTGGLEQYF.

This chain uses TRBV6-5 with TRBJ1-6; unclear D gene. Per the germline V gene, CDR1 is MNHEY and CDR2 is SVGAGI. Trimming removed 6 bases from V and 3 bases from J, with 12 bases in between. CDR3 length: 15 residues. Here the CDR3 reads CASSPGGLYNSPLHF. Written as DNA, the CDR3 is TGTGCCAGCAGCCCCGGAGGCCTCTATAATTCACCCCTCCACTTT.

The chain joins TRBV11-2 to TRBJ2-3; a weak D match, TRBD1 (6 bases). Trimming cost V 5 bases and J 4 bases, with 13 bases left between them. There are 14 residues in the CDR3. The V gene's germline CDR1 is SGHAT and CDR2 FQNNGV. CDR3 region: CASSPQGSADTQYF. CDR3 DNA: TGTGCCAGCAGCCCCCAGGGGTCCGCAGATACGCAGTATTTT.

The chain couples TRBV2 to TRBJ1-3; TRBD1 matches at 7 bases. CDR1 is SNHLY, CDR2 FYNNEI, per germline. CDR3 length: 16 residues. V lost 5 bases to trimming and J lost 0 bases; unmatched junction nucleotides: 7. CDR3 loop: CASSSGTAISGNTIYF. In DNA, the CDR3 is TGTGCCAGCAGTTCCGGGACAGCAATCTCTGGAAACACCATATATTTT. The full variable domain, with the rest looked up from reference TRBV2 and TRBJ1-3, is EPEVTQTPSHQVTQMGQEVILRCVPISNHLYFYWYRQILGQKVEFLVSFYNNEISEKSEIFDDQFSVERPDGSNFTLKIRSTKLEDSAMYFCASSSGTAISGNTIYFGEGSWLTVV.

The chain combines TRBV5-1 with TRBJ2-3; 13 bases fit TRBD2. Unmatched junction bases numbered 10, after V lost 3 bases and J lost 0 bases. The germline CDR1 and CDR2 sequences are SGHRS and YFSETQ. This CDR3 region has 19 residues. Here the CDR3 reads CASSSGLAGTPSSTDTQYF. CDR3 coding DNA: TGCGCCAGCAGCTCGGGACTAGCGGGGACGCCGTCTAGCACAGATACGCAGTATTTT.

This clone was detected once. The gene calls are TRBV9 and TRBJ2-1, with 7 positions matching TRBD1. The CDR3 has 14 residues. The V gene's germline CDR1 is SGDLS and CDR2 YYNGEE. V lost 6 bases to trimming and J lost 2 bases; unmatched junction nucleotides: 5. The CDR3 here is CASNTGAPYNEQFF. The CDR3 DNA sequence: TGTGCCAGCAATACAGGGGCCCCCTACAATGAGCAGTTCTTC.

The J gene is TRBJ1-6, the V gene TRBV4-3; 7 nucleotides match TRBD1. V was pared by 6 bases and J by 7 bases, with 0 bases of the junction left unmatched. This CDR3 is built from 12 residues. Germline V gene sequence: CDR1 LGHNA, CDR2 YSLEER. The CDR3 sequence is CASRQGNSPLHF. CDR3 nucleotide sequence: TGCGCCAGCAGACAGGGGAATTCACCCCTCCACTTT.

This chain links TRBV2 with TRBJ1-1, with D tentatively TRBD1 (5 bases). V was cut by 10 bases and J by 1 base, with 10 bases left in between. The CDR3 runs to 12 residues. The V gene's germline CDR1 is SNHLY and CDR2 FYNNEI. In DNA, the CDR3 is TGTGCCACGAGTCAGGGGAACACTGAAGCTTTCTTT. It encodes CATSQGNTEAFF.

This clone has more than one count but fewer than ten. The V gene is TRBV6-6, the J gene TRBJ2-7; D is possibly TRBD1 (5 bases). The germline V gene encodes CDR1 MNHNY and CDR2 SVGAGI (reference sequence). V lost 6 bases, J lost 9 bases, and 21 bases lay in between. The CDR3 sequence is 14 residues long. The CDR3 DNA is TGTGCCAGCAGGGGGCCGGCTGAGGTGGTCTTGCAGTACTTC. It translates to CASRGPAEVVLQYF.

This rearrangement joins TRBV28 to TRBJ1-6; D ambiguous. V was clipped by 5 bases and J by 10 bases, with 15 bases between them. CDR1 is MDHEN, CDR2 SYDVKM, per germline. This CDR3 has 14 amino acids. The CDR3 loop reads CASSLPMERSPLHF. The CDR3 DNA sequence: TGTGCCAGCAGTCTTCCAATGGAGAGGTCACCCCTCCACTTT.

The J gene is TRBJ2-7, the V gene TRBV5-4; no clear D. The CDR3 loop spans 14 amino acids. CDR1 is SGHNT and CDR2 is YYREEE in the germline V gene (reference sequence). Trimming pared 2 bases from V and 1 base from J, leaving 10 bases between. This chain's CDR3 is CASSFTLVSYEQYF. The CDR3 bases are TGTGCCAGCAGCTTCACCCTAGTATCCTACGAGCAGTACTTC.

This clone was seen once. This sequence joins TRBV27 and TRBJ2-7, with 7 nucleotides matching TRBD1. The J segment lost 0 bases and the V segment lost 4 bases, leaving 3 bases of the junction unmatched. CDR3 length: 14 amino acids. Germline CDR1 is MNHEY and CDR2 is SMNVEV (reference sequence). The CDR3 bases are TGTGCCAGCAGTTCCGGGACAGCCTCCTACGAGCAGTACTTC. Translation: CASSSGTASYEQYF.

This chain uses TRBV2 with TRBJ2-3; 15 positions agree with TRBD2. This CDR3 region has 15 residues. Germline CDR1 SNHLY, CDR2 FYNNEI. V trimming: 4 bases; J trimming: 7 bases; junction bases outside the gene matches: 3. Here the CDR3 reads CASSAGLAGGNTQYF. CDR3 bases: TGTGCCAGCAGTGCGGGACTAGCGGGAGGAAATACGCAGTATTTT.

The gene calls are TRBV12-3 or TRBV12-4 and TRBJ1-2; TRBD1 might be the D (5 bases). The CDR3 covers 13 residues. The ends were cut back, 0 bases at V and 7 bases at J, with 9 bases in the middle. The CDR3 region is CASSLAGLFGYTF. CDR3 bases: TGTGCCAGCAGTTTAGCGGGGCTCTTTGGCTACACCTTC.

The DNA for the CDR3 is TGTGCCAGCAGCCAGGACATATACGAGCAGTACTTC. Its protein product is CASSQDIYEQYF. The chain recombines TRBV14 with TRBJ2-7; maybe TRBD1 (5 bases). This CDR3 is 12 amino acids long. Germline V lookup: CDR1 SGHDN, CDR2 FVKESK. Trimming took off 3 bases at V and 4 bases at J, with 7 bases between the two ends.

In DNA form, the CDR3 reads TGTGCCAGCAGCTTGTCCCAGGGTGTAGGTAATCAGCCCCAGCATTTT. As protein: CASSLSQGVGNQPQHF. This chain connects TRBV5-6 to TRBJ1-5; possible D gene TRBD1, 5 bases. Germline V gene sequence: CDR1 SGHDT, CDR2 YYEEEE. The V end was cut by 1 base, the J end by 4 bases, with 15 bases between. This CDR3 is built from 16 residues. The full variable domain, with the rest looked up from reference TRBV5-6 and TRBJ1-5, is DAGVTQSPTHLIKTRGQQVTLRCSPKSGHDTVSWYQQALGQGPQFIFQYYEEEERQRGNFPDRFSGHQFPNYSSELNVNALLLGDSALYLCASSLSQGVGNQPQHFGDGTRLSIL.

The chain is built from TRBV9 and TRBJ2-5; TRBD2 agrees at 9 bases. CDR3 length: 15 residues. The ends lost 0 bases at V and 5 bases at J; junction bases unmatched: 5. Germline CDR1 reads SGDLS; CDR2 reads YYNGEE. This CDR3 is CASSVEGGGAETQYF. The CDR3, as DNA: TGTGCCAGCAGCGTAGAGGGCGGGGGGGCCGAGACCCAGTACTTC. Looking up the rest from reference TRBV9 and TRBJ2-5 gives the full variable domain: DSGVTQTPKHLITATGQRVTLRCSPRSGDLSVYWYQQSLDQGLQFLIQYYNGEERAKGNILERFSAQQFPDLHSELNLSSLELGDSALYFCASSVEGGGAETQYFGPGTRLLVL.

This rearrangement joins TRBV5-1 to TRBJ2-1; the match to TRBD1 covers 10 bases. V lost 4 bases, J lost 2 bases, and 3 bases stayed unmatched. Germline CDR1 is SGHRS and CDR2 is YFSETQ. The CDR3 loop spans 15 amino acids. CDR3 loop: CASSAGQGAYNEQFF. The CDR3, as DNA: TGCGCCAGCAGCGCCGGACAGGGGGCCTACAATGAGCAGTTCTTC.

This chain joins TRBV4-3 and TRBJ1-1; 7 bases map to TRBD1. CDR3 length: 16 residues. The germline gives CDR1 LGHNA, CDR2 YSLEER. After removal of 3 bases from V and 0 bases from J, the junction contained 7 bases not matched to a gene. This CDR3 reads CASSQDLQGMNTEAFF. The CDR3 DNA sequence: TGCGCCAGCAGCCAGGATCTACAGGGGATGAACACTGAAGCTTTCTTT.

The chain couples TRBV15 to TRBJ2-7, with 8 nucleotides matching TRBD2. CDR3 length: 13 residues. V shed 8 bases, J shed 4 bases, and the junction held 7 bases outside the gene matches. Germline V gene sequence: CDR1 LNHNV, CDR2 YYDKDF (reference sequence). The chain's CDR3 is CATSGGNSYEQYF. CDR3 DNA sequence: TGTGCCACCTCGGGGGGGAACTCTTACGAGCAGTACTTC.

CDR3 sequence: CASSPGEREQYF. The CDR3, as DNA: TGTGCCAGCTCACCAGGGGAGAGGGAGCAGTACTTC. The chain couples TRBV18 to TRBJ2-7; a weak D match, TRBD2 (5 bases). Trimming pared 2 bases from V and 7 bases from J, leaving 9 bases between. There are 12 residues in the CDR3. Germline CDR1 and CDR2: KGHSH and LQKENI.